The sequence of this TCR beta chain was determined in a study of CD8 T cells in Susac syndrome. The RNA, about 0.5 to 1 ug, was put through reverse transcription using random hexamers. The TCR beta CDR3 was amplified by immunoSEQ multiplex PCR across 54 Vbeta, 13 Jbeta. TCRdb passed the immunoSEQ multiplex PCR reads through MiXCR, listing each CDR3 protein once. The table lists under 200,000 distinct CDR3 sequences, around 94% of them singletons, with 0.11% to 0.15% in the top ten. The CDR3 has 12 residues. V trimming: 5 bases; J trimming: 5 bases; junction bases outside the gene matches: 4. Looked up from germline, CDR1 is GTSNPN and CDR2 is SVGIG (reference sequence).

This rearrangement joins TRBV30 to TRBJ1-1, with 8 bases lining up with TRBD1. The receptor comes from a human donor in good health. Sequenced: CD4+ T cells from PBMCs. The CDR3 region is CAWQGAGTEAFF. The CDR3 DNA reads as TGTGCCTGGCAGGGGGCAGGTACTGAAGCTTTCTTT.